Given below is one T cell receptor (beta chain) in context. The library targeted TCRbeta and was prepared with unique molecular identifiers. TCRdb independently ran MiXCR on the PCR reads; one entry per CDR3 protein. The sample has roughly 610,000 distinct CDR3 sequences; over 9.5% are singletons. This record comes from a study of T-cell reconstitution after alpha-beta-depleted transplantation in children. The germline CDR1 and CDR2 sequences are DFQATT and SNEGSKA (reference sequence). The CDR3 sequence is 14 residues long. Germline trimming cut 2 bases from V and 6 bases from J; bases unmatched to any gene: 8.

The receptor's source is a human donor who donated a stem cell graft to a child with acute myeloid leukemia. This specimen consisted of PBMCs from the stem cell graft donor, obtained from the stem cell graft. The chain employs TRBV20-1 and TRBJ2-3; 7 bases are shared with TRBD1. In DNA, the CDR3 is TGCAGTGCTAGACCCAGGGGGATAAGGGATACGCAGTATTTT. Amino acid sequence: CSARPRGIRDTQYF.